Presented here are 23 T cell receptor beta chains from one specimen sequenced in a study of shared clonotypes between healthy human individuals. Assay used: immunoSEQ multiplex PCR; TCRdb lists only in-frame clones, some missing. The table lists around 1.1 million clones, 75% to 80% of them singletons, with roughly 0.65% in the top ten. Sequencing was carried out using memory CD4+ T cells from PBMCs. Subset defined: CD45RA-negative fraction. These TCRs come from a man between 18 and 35 years old in good health. Some clones in this sample may be carry-over from other donors' samples.

The chain uses TRBV27 and TRBJ2-2; D is uncertain. The germline gives CDR1 MNHEY, CDR2 SMNVEV (reference sequence). The CDR3 length is 12 residues. V gave up 6 bases and J gave up 6 bases, with 8 bases separating them. CDR3: CASRPRAGELFF. DNA for the CDR3: TGTGCCAGCAGACCCCGGGCCGGGGAGCTGTTTTTT.

The CDR3 region is CSVGGARRYQETQYF. The CDR3 DNA follows: TGCAGCGTTGGAGGGGCTAGAAGGTACCAAGAGACCCAGTACTTC. The chain links TRBV29-1 to TRBJ2-5; TRBD1 or TRBD2 may be the D gene (5 bases each). Germline V gene sequence: CDR1 SQVTM, CDR2 ANQGSEA. The CDR3 has 15 amino acids. V lost 4 bases and J 0 bases, leaving 15 bases between the germline ends.

This rearrangement joins TRBV6-1 to TRBJ1-3; D might be TRBD1 (6 bases). This CDR3 contains 15 residues. Germline V gives CDR1 MNHNS, CDR2 SASEGT. V was pared by 5 bases and J by 0 bases, with 11 bases between. The CDR3, as DNA: TGTGCCAGCAGTACAGGGCATAGCTCTGGAAACACCATATATTTT. It translates to CASSTGHSSGNTIYF.

Points on this clone: Other nucleotide sequences from this sample produce the same CDR3. The V and J genes are TRBV29-1 and TRBJ2-2; 8 bases are shared with TRBD1. CDR3 length: 14 amino acids. Trimming took 5 bases from V and 2 from J; bases not matched to a gene: 4. Germline V gene sequence: CDR1 SQVTM, CDR2 ANQGSEA. The CDR3 sequence: CSVRTGSNTGELFF. CDR3 DNA: TGCAGCGTTAGGACAGGGAGTAACACCGGGGAGCTGTTTTTT.

V and J are TRBV9 and TRBJ1-3; a possible D gene is TRBD1 (6 bases). The ends were cut back, 3 bases at V and 4 bases at J, with 17 bases in the middle. The CDR3 has 16 amino acids. Germline lookup yields CDR1 SGDLS and CDR2 YYNGEE. The CDR3 DNA is TGTGCCAGCAGCGCCAAACAGGGAGGCGCAGGAAACACCATATATTTT. This codes for CASSAKQGGAGNTIYF.

This rearrangement joins TRBV7-9 to TRBJ1-3; D is unclear. The length of the CDR3 is 17 residues. V lost 1 base, J lost 0 bases, and 13 bases lay in between. Germline V gives CDR1 SEHNR, CDR2 FQNEAQ (reference sequence). The CDR3 coding sequence is TGTGCCAGCAGCTTAGATGGGCAGATGATCTCTGGAAACACCATATATTTT. Its translation: CASSLDGQMISGNTIYF.

The sample holds one count of this clone. This chain connects TRBV28 to TRBJ2-5; 12 bases fit TRBD2. This CDR3 contains 16 residues. V lost 3 bases, J lost 4 bases, and 6 bases stayed unmatched. CDR1 and CDR2 (germline): MDHEN, SYDVKM. CDR3 protein: CASSLVTSGRVETQYF. CDR3 nucleotide sequence: TGTGCCAGCAGTTTGGTGACTAGCGGGAGAGTAGAGACCCAGTACTTC.

The rearrangement links TRBV15 to TRBJ2-1; TRBD2 is a possible D gene (5 bases). Germline-derived CDR1 and CDR2 are LNHNV and YYDKDF (reference sequence). The CDR3 has 11 amino acids. V was clipped by 4 bases and J by 13 bases, with 11 bases between them. Written as DNA, the CDR3 is TGTGCCACCAGCATCGGGATCCCTCAGTTCTTC. Its protein is CATSIGIPQFF.

This clone was counted once. V and J are TRBV29-1 and TRBJ2-1; 13 bases line up with TRBD2. Germline V gene data show CDR1 as SQVTM and CDR2 as ANQGSEA. The length of the CDR3 is 16 residues. Unmatched junction bases numbered 9, after V lost 8 bases and J lost 2 bases. The CDR3 loop is CSSERTSGSPYNEQFF. CDR3 in DNA: TGCAGCTCTGAAAGGACTAGCGGGAGTCCCTACAATGAGCAGTTCTTC.

J is TRBJ1-2 and V is TRBV14; no definite D call. From germline, CDR1 is SGHDN and CDR2 FVKESK. The CDR3 covers 13 residues. Deletions cut 5 bases from V and 8 bases from J, with 15 bases between. The CDR3 sequence is CASSTSLVGGYTF. CDR3 coding DNA: TGTGCCAGCAGCACAAGCCTAGTTGGGGGCTACACCTTC.

In its sample, this clone was seen a few times. The genes are TRBV4-2 and TRBJ2-3, with TRBD2 matching over 11 bases. With V trimmed by 3 bases and J by 2 bases, 4 bases remained unmatched. This CDR3 region has 16 residues. CDR1 LGHNA and CDR2 YNFKEQ come from the germline V gene. The CDR3 loop reads CASSQLLAGDTDTQYF. Here the CDR3 DNA reads TGTGCCAGCAGCCAGCTACTAGCGGGGGACACAGATACGCAGTATTTT.

The rearrangement uses TRBV6-6 and TRBJ1-2; 8 bases are a match to TRBD1. The germline gives CDR1 MNHNY, CDR2 SVGAGI (reference sequence). The J segment lost 8 bases and the V segment lost 5 bases, leaving 1 base of the junction unmatched. This CDR3 comprises 11 residues. The CDR3 loop is CASSRQGGYTF. The CDR3 bases are TGTGCCAGCAGTAGACAGGGGGGCTACACCTTC.

This clone was seen a handful of times. The chain couples TRBV19 to TRBJ1-2; D is perhaps TRBD1 (5 bases). Trimming took 11 bases from V and 9 from J, leaving 13 bases between them. This CDR3 comprises 10 residues. From germline, CDR1 is LNHDA and CDR2 SQIVND (reference sequence). CDR3 coding DNA: TGTGCCGCAGGGTTCAGAAGCTACACCTTC. Translated: CAAGFRSYTF.

The chain links TRBV6-4 to TRBJ1-4, with TRBD1 matching 8 bases. From germline, CDR1 is MRHNA and CDR2 SNTAGT. The V segment lost 0 bases and the J segment 2 bases; nucleotides outside the gene matches: 14. CDR3 length equals 20 residues. This chain's CDR3 is CASSDSRSGGVGRTNEKLFF. The CDR3 DNA is TGTGCCAGCAGTGACTCGAGATCAGGGGGCGTGGGGAGGACTAATGAAAAACTGTTTTTT.

This clone came up a few times. V and J are TRBV7-3 and TRBJ2-2; 7 bases fit TRBD1. Germline lookup yields CDR1 SGHTA and CDR2 FQGTGA. CDR3 length: 16 residues. Losses at the gene ends were 6 bases for V and 7 bases for J; bases not matched to a gene: 14. Written as DNA, the CDR3 is TGTGCCAGCAGTGCTAAGCCTCAGGGGGTGGTCGGGGAGCTGTTTTTT. Residues: CASSAKPQGVVGELFF.

This chain connects TRBV7-6 to TRBJ1-2; 8 bases align to TRBD1. V was clipped by 4 bases and J by 5 bases; unmatched bases: 6. CDR1 is SGHVS and CDR2 is FNYEAQ in the germline V gene. This CDR3 region has 14 residues. The CDR3 loop reads CASSSRTGSYGYTF. DNA for the CDR3: TGTGCCAGCAGCTCACGGACAGGGTCATATGGCTACACCTTC.

The CDR3 region is CASSRGISSVKTQYF. CDR3 sequence (DNA): TGTGCCAGCAGCAGGGGAATTTCTTCGGTGAAGACCCAGTACTTC. This chain connects TRBV28 to TRBJ2-5; maybe TRBD1 (6 bases). Trimming pared 6 bases from V and 6 bases from J, leaving 20 bases between. Germline lookup yields CDR1 MDHEN and CDR2 SYDVKM. The CDR3 covers 15 residues.

The CDR3 here is CASLGPGRTIYTF. The CDR3 DNA reads as TGTGCCAGCTTGGGCCCAGGGCGGACCATCTACACCTTC. The rearrangement links TRBV19 to TRBJ1-2; possibly TRBD1 for D (5 bases). From germline, CDR1 is LNHDA and CDR2 SQIVND (reference sequence). The ends were cut back, 9 bases at V and 10 bases at J, with 21 bases in the middle. CDR3 size: 13 residues.

This chain links TRBV10-3 with TRBJ2-2; D ambiguous. The CDR3 sequence is 17 residues long. Trimming removed 0 bases from V and 1 base from J, with 12 bases in between. Per germline, CDR1 ENHRY and CDR2 SYGVKD. CDR3 region: CAISESTGGLNTGELFF. In DNA, the CDR3 is TGTGCCATCAGTGAGTCGACTGGTGGCCTGAACACCGGGGAGCTGTTTTTT.

The chain couples TRBV5-1 to TRBJ2-1; TRBD2 agrees at 15 bases. The germline CDR1 and CDR2 sequences are SGHRS and YFSETQ. This CDR3 has 19 residues. V shed 0 bases and J 6 bases; nucleotides not matched to a gene: 10. CDR3 amino acids: CASSLGGLAGGPGFNEQFF. The DNA for the CDR3 is TGCGCCAGCAGCTTGGGGGGACTAGCGGGAGGCCCGGGGTTCAATGAGCAGTTCTTC.

The chain uses TRBV30 and TRBJ1-2, with D maybe TRBD1 (5 bases). Per the germline V gene, CDR1 is GTSNPN and CDR2 is SVGIG (reference sequence). V was cut by 1 base and J by 12 bases, with 21 bases left in between. The CDR3 extends over 14 amino acids. DNA for the CDR3: TGTGCCTGGAGTGACTCGGGGCAGGCCTACGGCCACACCTTC. Encoded protein: CAWSDSGQAYGHTF. Variable domain in full (rest from reference TRBV30 and TRBJ1-2): SQTIHQWPATLVQPVGSPLSLECTVEGTSNPNLYWYRQAAGRGLQLLFYSVGIGQISSEVPQNLSASRPQDRQFILSSKKLLLSDSGFYLCAWSDSGQAYGHTFGSGTRLTVV.

The CDR3 coding sequence is TGTGCCACCTCCGGCGGGAGAGTTTACAATGAGCAGTTCTTC. This gives the protein CATSGGRVYNEQFF. This chain connects TRBV19 to TRBJ2-1, with 7 bases aligning to TRBD2. Trimming cost V 10 bases and J 4 bases; bases outside gene matches: 10. CDR1 is LNHDA, CDR2 SQIVND, per germline (reference sequence). This CDR3 comprises 14 residues.

The rearrangement links TRBV27 to TRBJ2-7; D not certain. The germline V gene encodes CDR1 MNHEY and CDR2 SMNVEV (reference sequence). CDR3 length: 15 amino acids. The germline V and J ends were trimmed by 4 bases and 0 bases, with 13 bases remaining between them. The CDR3 sequence: CASSSRSRSSYEQYF. CDR3 bases: TGTGCCAGCAGTTCCCGGTCCCGCAGCTCCTACGAGCAGTACTTC.